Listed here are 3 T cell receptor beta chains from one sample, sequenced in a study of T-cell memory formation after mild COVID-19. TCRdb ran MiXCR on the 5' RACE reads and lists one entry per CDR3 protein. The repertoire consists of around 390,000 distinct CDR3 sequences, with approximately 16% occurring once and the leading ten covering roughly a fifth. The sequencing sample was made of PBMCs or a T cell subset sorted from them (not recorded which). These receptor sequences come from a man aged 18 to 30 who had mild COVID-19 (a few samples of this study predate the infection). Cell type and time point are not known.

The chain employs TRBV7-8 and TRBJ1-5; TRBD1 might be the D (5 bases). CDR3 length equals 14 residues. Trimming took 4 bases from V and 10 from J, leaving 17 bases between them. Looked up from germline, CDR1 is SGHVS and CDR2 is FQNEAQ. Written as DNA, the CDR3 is TGTGCCAGCAGCTCCGGGACGGGGATCAGCCCCCAGCATTTT. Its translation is CASSSGTGISPQHF.

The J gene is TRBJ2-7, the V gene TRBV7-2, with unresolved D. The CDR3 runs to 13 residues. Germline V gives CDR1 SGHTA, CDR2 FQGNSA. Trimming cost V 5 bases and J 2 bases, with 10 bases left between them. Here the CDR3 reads CASSPSTTYEQYF. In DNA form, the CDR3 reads TGTGCCAGCAGCCCTAGTACTACCTACGAGCAGTACTTC.

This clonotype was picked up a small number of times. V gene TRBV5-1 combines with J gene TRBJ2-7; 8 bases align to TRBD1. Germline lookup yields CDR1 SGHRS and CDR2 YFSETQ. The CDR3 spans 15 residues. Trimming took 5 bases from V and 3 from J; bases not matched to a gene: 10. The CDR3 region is CASRVLETGGYEQYF. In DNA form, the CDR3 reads TGCGCCAGCAGGGTCCTCGAAACAGGGGGCTACGAGCAGTACTTC.